This TCR beta chain was sequenced for a study of vaccination effects on CD4 cells after COVID-19. Study-wide context: Before sequencing took place, the ViraFEST assay used viral peptide pools to expand antigen-specific CD4+ T cells.

Between days 9 and 10 of culture, CD4+ T cells were separated out. Participants completed two doses of the BNT162b2 or mRNA-1273 vaccine. Nucleocapsid antibodies were negative in the vaccine recipients, who had never had SARS-CoV-2 infection. Half the medium was replaced with IL-2 medium on days 3 and 7. Germline V gene data show CDR1 as SGHNT and CDR2 as YYREEE (reference sequence). The length of the CDR3 is 14 residues. V was cut by 1 base and J by 5 bases, with 12 bases left in between. Overall study results and limits: Both infection-induced and vaccine-induced clones contracted markedly at late post-vaccination timepoints.

Concerning this clone: Its antigen is as yet unknown.

TCRdb keeps only in-frame clones here, not all; method: immunoSEQ multiplex PCR. The sample holds just over 55,000 clones; 78% are singletons and the top ten take about 4.5%. The chain couples TRBV5-4 to TRBJ1-2; D is uncertain. The sequence was collected from a human donor who received a COVID-19 vaccine. The sample was CD4+ T cells from PBMCs cultured without peptide, taken after COVID-19 vaccination. The DNA of the CDR3 is TGTGCCAGCAGCTTGCTTCTAGATTCTTATGGCTACACCTTC. Amino acids: CASSLLLDSYGYTF.